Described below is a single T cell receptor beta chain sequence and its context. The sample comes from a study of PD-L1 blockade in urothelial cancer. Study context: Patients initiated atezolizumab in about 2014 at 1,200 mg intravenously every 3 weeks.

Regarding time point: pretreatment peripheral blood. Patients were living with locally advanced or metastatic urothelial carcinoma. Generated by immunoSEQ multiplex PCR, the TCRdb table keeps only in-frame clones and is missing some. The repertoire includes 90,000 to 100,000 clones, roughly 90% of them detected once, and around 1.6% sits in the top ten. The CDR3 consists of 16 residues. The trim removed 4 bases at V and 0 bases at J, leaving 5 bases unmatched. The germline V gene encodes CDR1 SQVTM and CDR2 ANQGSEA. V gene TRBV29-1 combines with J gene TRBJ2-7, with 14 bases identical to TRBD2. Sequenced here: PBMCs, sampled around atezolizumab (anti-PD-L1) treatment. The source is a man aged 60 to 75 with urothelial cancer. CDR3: CSVGGGTSGSSYEQYF. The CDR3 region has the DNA TGCAGCGTTGGTGGGGGGACTAGCGGGAGCTCCTACGAGCAGTACTTC.